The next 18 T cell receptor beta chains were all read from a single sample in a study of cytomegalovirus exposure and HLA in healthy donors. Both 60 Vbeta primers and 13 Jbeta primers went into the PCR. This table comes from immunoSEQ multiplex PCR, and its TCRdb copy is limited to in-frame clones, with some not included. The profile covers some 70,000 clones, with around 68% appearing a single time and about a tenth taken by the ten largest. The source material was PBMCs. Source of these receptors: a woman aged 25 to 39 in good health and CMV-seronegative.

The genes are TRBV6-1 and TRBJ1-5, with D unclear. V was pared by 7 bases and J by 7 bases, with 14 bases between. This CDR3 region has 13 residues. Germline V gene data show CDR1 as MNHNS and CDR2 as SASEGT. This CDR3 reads CASTPSRVQPQHF. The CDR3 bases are TGTGCCAGCACGCCTTCGAGGGTCCAGCCCCAGCATTTT.

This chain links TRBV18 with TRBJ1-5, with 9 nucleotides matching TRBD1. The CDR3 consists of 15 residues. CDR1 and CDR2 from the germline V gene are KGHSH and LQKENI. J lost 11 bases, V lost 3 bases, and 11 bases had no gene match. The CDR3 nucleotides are TGTGCCAGCTCACCTGGGACAGGGACCTCTGGAACCCAGCATTTT. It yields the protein CASSPGTGTSGTQHF.

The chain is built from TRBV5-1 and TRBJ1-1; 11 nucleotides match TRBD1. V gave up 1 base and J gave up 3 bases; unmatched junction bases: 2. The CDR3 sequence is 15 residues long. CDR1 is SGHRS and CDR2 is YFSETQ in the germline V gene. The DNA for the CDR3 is TGCGCCAGCAGCTTGATGGGACAGGGGGACACTGAAGCTTTCTTT. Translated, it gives CASSLMGQGDTEAFF. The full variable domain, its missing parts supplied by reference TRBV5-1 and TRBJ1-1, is KAGVTQTPRYLIKTRGQQVTLSCSPISGHRSVSWYQQTPGQGLQFLFEYFSETQRNKGNFPGRFSGRQFSNSRSEMNVSTLELGDSALYLCASSLMGQGDTEAFFGQGTRLTVV.

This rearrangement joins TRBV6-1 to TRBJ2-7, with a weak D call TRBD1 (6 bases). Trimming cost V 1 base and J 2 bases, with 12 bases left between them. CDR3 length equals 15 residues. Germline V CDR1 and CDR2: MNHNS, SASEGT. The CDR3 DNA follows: TGTGCCAGCAGTGAAGGCTGGACAGCACCCTACGAGCAGTACTTC. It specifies CASSEGWTAPYEQYF.

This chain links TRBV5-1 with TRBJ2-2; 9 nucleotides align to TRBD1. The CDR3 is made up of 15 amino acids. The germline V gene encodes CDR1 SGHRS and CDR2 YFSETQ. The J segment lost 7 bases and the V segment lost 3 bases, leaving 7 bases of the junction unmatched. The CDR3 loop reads CASSSQRQGVGELFF. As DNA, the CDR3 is TGCGCCAGCAGCTCACAACGACAGGGGGTCGGGGAGCTGTTTTTT.

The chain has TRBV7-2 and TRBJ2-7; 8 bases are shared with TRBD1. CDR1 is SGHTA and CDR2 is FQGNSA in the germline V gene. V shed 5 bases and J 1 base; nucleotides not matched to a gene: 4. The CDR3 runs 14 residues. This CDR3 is CASSPGTGSYEQYF. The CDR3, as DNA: TGTGCCAGCAGCCCCGGGACAGGTTCCTACGAGCAGTACTTC.

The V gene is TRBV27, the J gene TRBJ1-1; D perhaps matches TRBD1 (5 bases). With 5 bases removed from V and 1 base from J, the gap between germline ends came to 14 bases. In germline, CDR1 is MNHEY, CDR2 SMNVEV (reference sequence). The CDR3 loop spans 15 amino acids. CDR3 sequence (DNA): TGTGCCAGCAGTCTCCGACAGCCTCCGAACACTGAAGCTTTCTTT. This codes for CASSLRQPPNTEAFF.

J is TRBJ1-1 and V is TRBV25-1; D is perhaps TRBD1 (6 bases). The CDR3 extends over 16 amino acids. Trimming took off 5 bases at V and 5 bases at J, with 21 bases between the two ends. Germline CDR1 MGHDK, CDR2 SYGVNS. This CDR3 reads CASSQTLGGGGTEAFF. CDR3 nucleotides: TGTGCCAGCAGTCAGACTCTAGGGGGGGGAGGAACTGAAGCTTTCTTT. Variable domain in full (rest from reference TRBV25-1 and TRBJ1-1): EADIYQTPRYLVIGTGKKITLECSQTMGHDKMYWYQQDPGMELHLIHYSYGVNSTEKGDLSSESTVSRIRTEHFPLTLESARPSHTSQYLCASSQTLGGGGTEAFFGQGTRLTVV.

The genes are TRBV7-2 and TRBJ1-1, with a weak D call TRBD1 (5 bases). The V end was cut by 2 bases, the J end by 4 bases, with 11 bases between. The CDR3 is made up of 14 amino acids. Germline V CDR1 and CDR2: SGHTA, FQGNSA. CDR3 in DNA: TGTGCCAGCAGCTTACTGTGGCAGGGCACTGAAGCTTTCTTT. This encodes CASSLLWQGTEAFF.

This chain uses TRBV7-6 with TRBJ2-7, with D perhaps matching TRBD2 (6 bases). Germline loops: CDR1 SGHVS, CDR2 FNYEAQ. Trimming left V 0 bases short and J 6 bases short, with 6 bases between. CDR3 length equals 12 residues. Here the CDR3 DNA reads TGTGCCAGCAGCTTAGCCGGGGGCGAGCAGTACTTC. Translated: CASSLAGGEQYF.

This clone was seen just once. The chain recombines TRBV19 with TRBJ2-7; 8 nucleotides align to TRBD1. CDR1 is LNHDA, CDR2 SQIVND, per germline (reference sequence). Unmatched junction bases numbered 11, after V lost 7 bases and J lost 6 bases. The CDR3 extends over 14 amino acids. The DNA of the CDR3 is TGTGCCAGTACCATAGACGGGACAGGAGGCGAGCAGTACTTC. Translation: CASTIDGTGGEQYF.

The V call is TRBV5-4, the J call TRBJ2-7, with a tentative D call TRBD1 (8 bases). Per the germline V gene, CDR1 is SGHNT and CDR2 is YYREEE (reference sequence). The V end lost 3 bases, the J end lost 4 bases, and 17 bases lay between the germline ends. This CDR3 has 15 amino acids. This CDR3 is CASSWGGQGAYEQYF. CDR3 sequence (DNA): TGTGCCAGCAGCTGGGGGGGTCAGGGGGCGTACGAGCAGTACTTC.

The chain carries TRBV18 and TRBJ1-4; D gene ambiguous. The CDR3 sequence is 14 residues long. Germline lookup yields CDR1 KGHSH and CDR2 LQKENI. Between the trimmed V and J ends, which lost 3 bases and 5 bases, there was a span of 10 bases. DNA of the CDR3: TGTGCCAGCTCACCGGGCAAAGGCAATGAAAAACTGTTTTTT. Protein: CASSPGKGNEKLFF.

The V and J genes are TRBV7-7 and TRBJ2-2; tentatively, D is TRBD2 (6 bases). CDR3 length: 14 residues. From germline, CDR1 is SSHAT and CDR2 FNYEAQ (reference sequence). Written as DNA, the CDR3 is TGTGCTAGCGGACCCGCGGGGAACACCGGGGAGCTGTTTTTT. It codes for CASGPAGNTGELFF.

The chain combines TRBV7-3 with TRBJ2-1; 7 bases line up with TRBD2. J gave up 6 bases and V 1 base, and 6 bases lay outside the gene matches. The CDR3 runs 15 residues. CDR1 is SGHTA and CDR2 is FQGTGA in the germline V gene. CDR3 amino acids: CASSLRGGGGNEQFF. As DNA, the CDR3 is TGTGCCAGCAGCTTAAGGGGGGGTGGAGGCAATGAGCAGTTCTTC. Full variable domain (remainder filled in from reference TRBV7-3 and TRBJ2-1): GAGVSQTPSNKVTEKGKYVELRCDPISGHTALYWYRQSLGQGPEFLIYFQGTGAADDSGLPNDRFFAVRPEGSVSTLKIQRTERGDSAVYLCASSLRGGGGNEQFFGPGTRLTVL.

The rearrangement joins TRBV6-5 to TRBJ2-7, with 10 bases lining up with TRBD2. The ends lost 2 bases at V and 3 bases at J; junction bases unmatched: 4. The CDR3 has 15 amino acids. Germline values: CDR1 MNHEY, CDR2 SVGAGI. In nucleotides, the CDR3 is TGTGCCAGCAGTTACGGAGCGGGGGGGATCTACGAGCAGTACTTC. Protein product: CASSYGAGGIYEQYF.

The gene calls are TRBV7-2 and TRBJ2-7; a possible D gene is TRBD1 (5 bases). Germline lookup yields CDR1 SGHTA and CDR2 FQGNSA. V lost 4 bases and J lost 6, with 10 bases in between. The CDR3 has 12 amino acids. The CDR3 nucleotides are TGTGCCAGCAGCTCGCAGGGATTCGAGCAGTACTTC. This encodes CASSSQGFEQYF.

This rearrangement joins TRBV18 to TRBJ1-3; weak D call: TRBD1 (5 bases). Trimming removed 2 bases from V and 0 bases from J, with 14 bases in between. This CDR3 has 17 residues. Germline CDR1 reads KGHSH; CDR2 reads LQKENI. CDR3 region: CASSPWSRGYSGNTIYF. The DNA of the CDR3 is TGTGCCAGCTCACCATGGAGTAGGGGCTACTCTGGAAACACCATATATTTT.